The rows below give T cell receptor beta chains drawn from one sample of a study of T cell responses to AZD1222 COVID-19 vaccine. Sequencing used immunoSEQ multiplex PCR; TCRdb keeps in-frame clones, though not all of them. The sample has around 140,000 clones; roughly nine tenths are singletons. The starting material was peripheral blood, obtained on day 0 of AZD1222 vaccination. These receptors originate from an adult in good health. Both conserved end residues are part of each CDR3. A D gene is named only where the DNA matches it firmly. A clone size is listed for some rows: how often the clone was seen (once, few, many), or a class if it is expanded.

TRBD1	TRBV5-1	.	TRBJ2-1	CASSFTGQSSYNEQFF	TGCGCCAGCAGCTTCACGGGACAGTCCTCCTACAATGAGCAGTTCTTC
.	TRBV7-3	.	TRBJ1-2	CASSLQSGPNYGYTF	TGTGCCAGCAGCTTACAATCGGGACCCAACTATGGCTACACCTTC
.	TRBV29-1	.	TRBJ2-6	CSVVQAGANVLTF	TGCAGCGTTGTTCAGGCCGGGGCCAACGTCCTGACTTTC
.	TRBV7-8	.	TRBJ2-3	CASSLAGGVTDTQYF	TGTGCCAGCAGCTTAGCAGGGGGAGTGACAGATACGCAGTATTTT
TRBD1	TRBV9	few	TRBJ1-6	CASSVGPRTGDNSPLHF	TGTGCCAGCAGCGTAGGTCCCAGGACAGGGGATAATTCACCCCTCCACTTT
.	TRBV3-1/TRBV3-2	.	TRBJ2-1	CASSRPTGHASRSYNEQFF	TGTGCCAGCAGCCGACCGACAGGTCACGCGTCTCGCTCCTACAATGAGCAGTTCTTC
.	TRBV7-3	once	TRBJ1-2	CASRPTPGSYGYTF	TGTGCCAGCAGACCAACGCCCGGAAGCTATGGCTACACCTTC
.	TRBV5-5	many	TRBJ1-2	CASSLPGGRNHGYTF	TGTGCCAGCAGCTTGCCCGGCGGCCGGAATCATGGCTACACCTTC
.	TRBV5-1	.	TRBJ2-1	CASSSGTGTRGSSYNEQFF	TGCGCCAGCAGCTCCGGGACAGGGACTAGGGGAAGCTCCTACAATGAGCAGTTCTTC
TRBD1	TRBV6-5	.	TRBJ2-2	CASSYRGGHTGELFF	TGTGCCAGCAGTTACAGAGGGGGCCACACCGGGGAGCTGTTTTTT
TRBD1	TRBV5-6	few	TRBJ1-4	CASSLWGSGQDNEKLFF	TGTGCCAGCAGCTTGTGGGGCTCCGGACAGGATAATGAAAAACTGTTTTTT
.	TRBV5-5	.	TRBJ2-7	CASTMGAFSYEQYF	TGTGCCAGCACCATGGGGGCTTTTTCCTACGAGCAGTACTTC
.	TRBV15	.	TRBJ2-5	CATSSGTRQETQYF	TGTGCCACCAGCAGTGGGACAAGACAAGAGACCCAGTACTTC
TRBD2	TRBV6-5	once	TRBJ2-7	CASSYGTSSYEQYF	TGTGCCAGCAGTTACGGGACTAGCTCCTACGAGCAGTACTTC
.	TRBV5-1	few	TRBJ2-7	CASSLGSGVEEGQYF	TGCGCCAGCAGCTTGGGGAGCGGCGTGGAGGAGGGGCAGTACTTC
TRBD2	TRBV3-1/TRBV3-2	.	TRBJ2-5	CASSQGLAGGPKTQYF	TGTGCCAGCAGCCAAGGCCTAGCGGGAGGGCCCAAGACCCAGTACTTC
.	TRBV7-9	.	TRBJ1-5	CASSWGGNQPQHF	TGTGCCAGCAGCTGGGGAGGCAATCAGCCCCAGCATTTT
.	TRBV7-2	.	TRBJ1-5	CASSSYIANFNQPQHF	TGTGCCAGCAGCAGCTACATAGCCAACTTTAATCAGCCCCAGCATTTT